Described below is a single TCR beta chain sequence and its context. Antigen: not known. V was clipped by 6 bases and J by 2 bases, with 10 bases between them. CDR3 length: 13 residues. Germline V lookup: CDR1 SNHLY, CDR2 FYNNEI. The record originates from a study of cytomegalovirus exposure and HLA in healthy donors. Overall study: A prior study identified approximately 120 million unique TCR beta sequences from 150 million to 200 million T cells. Regarding the study as a whole: Exclusion applied to some V segments, including TRBV6-2 and TRBV6-3, as they were indistinguishable.

PCR employed 60 Vbeta and 13 Jbeta primers. TCRdb's table, derived via immunoSEQ multiplex PCR, lists solely in-frame clones and lacks some. The repertoire holds about 150,000 clones, around nine tenths seen once, with about 5% in the top ten. V usage is TRBV2 and J usage is TRBJ1-1, with D unresolved. Sequencing was performed on PBMCs. The TCR comes from a woman aged 30 to 39 in good health and CMV-seronegative. The CDR3 DNA follows: TGTGCCAGCAGGCTGGGAGACAACACTGAAGCTTTCTTT. Encoded protein: CASRLGDNTEAFF.